This passage covers 17 T cell receptor beta chains from one sample sequenced in a study of cytomegalovirus exposure and HLA in healthy donors. Primers for the PCR totalled 60 Vbeta and 13 Jbeta. Assay: immunoSEQ multiplex PCR; the TCRdb copy retains only in-frame clones and omits some. The sample lists about 96,000 clones, roughly 74% occurring once. The sequencing input was PBMCs. The receptors shown here come from a woman aged 70-85 years in good health and CMV-seropositive.

The J gene is TRBJ2-3, the V gene TRBV10-1; 8 bases match TRBD1. Germline trimming cut 4 bases from V and 4 bases from J; bases unmatched to any gene: 1. The CDR3 length is 13 residues. Germline V CDR1 and CDR2: WNHNN, SYGVQD (reference sequence). The CDR3 spells CASSVQGADTQYF. For the CDR3, the DNA is TGCGCCAGCAGTGTACAGGGGGCAGATACGCAGTATTTT.

This chain connects TRBV5-4 to TRBJ2-1, with a possible D match to TRBD1 (6 bases). The V and J ends lost 0 bases and 8 bases respectively, with 12 bases between them. The CDR3 totals 14 residues. Per the germline V gene, CDR1 is SGHNT and CDR2 is YYREEE (reference sequence). The CDR3 bases are TGTGCCAGCAGCTTGGGGGGGCGTCGAGATGAGCAGTTCTTC. Encoded protein: CASSLGGRRDEQFF.

The V and J genes are TRBV5-6 and TRBJ2-3, with D possibly TRBD2 on 5 matching bases. Trimming cost V 3 bases and J 3 bases, with 17 bases left between them. The germline V gene has CDR1 SGHDT and CDR2 YYEEEE. The CDR3 is made up of 16 amino acids. CDR3 coding DNA: TGTGCCAGCAGCTGCACCGGGATCGGGTGTACAGATACGCAGTATTTT. It specifies CASSCTGIGCTDTQYF.

This clone was found a few times. At the DNA level, this CDR3 is encoded by other sequences in the same sample as well. This chain links TRBV4-1 with TRBJ1-4; D is unclear. Germline values: CDR1 MGHRA, CDR2 YSYEKL. With 8 bases removed from V and 8 bases from J, the gap between germline ends came to 15 bases. This CDR3 region has 13 residues. The CDR3 coding sequence is TGCGCCAGCTTTCCAGGAGGTGACGAAAAACTGTTTTTT. This encodes CASFPGGDEKLFF.

The chain links TRBV7-6 to TRBJ2-7; D perhaps matches TRBD1 (6 bases). This CDR3 region has 14 residues. Germline V gene sequence: CDR1 SGHVS, CDR2 FNYEAQ. The V and J ends lost 5 bases and 1 base respectively, with 12 bases between them. Written as DNA, the CDR3 is TGTGCCAGCAGCGAAGGGGGAGAATCCTACGAGCAGTACTTC. Its protein is CASSEGGESYEQYF.

The genes are TRBV6-5 and TRBJ1-6; 8 bases are a match to TRBD1. Germline V gene data show CDR1 as MNHEY and CDR2 as SVGAGI. The CDR3 covers 16 residues. V trimming: 3 bases; J trimming: 6 bases; junction bases outside the gene matches: 7. Here the CDR3 reads CASSYRTGWRNSPLHF. CDR3 bases: TGTGCCAGCAGTTATAGGACAGGGTGGCGTAATTCACCCCTCCACTTT.

For the CDR3, the DNA is TGTGCCAGCAGCTTTGGGACAGGGCTCGGACGGCCCCAGCATTTT. Protein product: CASSFGTGLGRPQHF. The chain has TRBV5-6 and TRBJ1-5; 9 positions match TRBD1. V lost 2 bases and J lost 9; bases outside the gene matches: 9. CDR3 size: 15 residues. CDR1 is SGHDT, CDR2 YYEEEE, per germline.

This chain uses TRBV19 with TRBJ2-7; D is possibly TRBD1 (5 bases). With 5 bases removed from V and 4 bases from J, the gap between germline ends came to 18 bases. The CDR3 extends over 15 amino acids. CDR1 is LNHDA, CDR2 SQIVND, per germline (reference sequence). CDR3 nucleotides: TGTGCCAGTAGTTCACAGACCAGTGGGGCATACGAGCAGTACTTC. It is translated as CASSSQTSGAYEQYF.

The chain uses TRBV4-3 and TRBJ2-5, with unresolved D. The CDR3 extends over 15 amino acids. Trimming took 1 base from V and 1 from J, leaving 10 bases between them. Germline V gives CDR1 LGHNA, CDR2 YSLEER. The CDR3 protein is CASSQVLGPQETQYF. The CDR3 bases are TGCGCCAGCAGCCAAGTTCTGGGCCCCCAAGAGACCCAGTACTTC.

The rearrangement links TRBV30 to TRBJ1-3; D is ambiguous. Germline CDR1 GTSNPN, CDR2 SVGIG (reference sequence). Trimming shortened V by 0 bases and J by 2 bases, and 8 bases separated the two germline ends. The CDR3 has 14 amino acids. For the CDR3, the DNA is TGTGCCTGGAGTGTATCCATCACTGGAAACACCATATATTTT. The encoded protein is CAWSVSITGNTIYF.

The V gene is TRBV7-8, the J gene TRBJ1-5; TRBD1 is a possible D gene (6 bases). Germline CDR1 reads SGHVS; CDR2 reads FQNEAQ. The CDR3 extends over 16 amino acids. The V end lost 5 bases, the J end lost 6 bases, and 20 bases lay between the germline ends. The CDR3 here is CASSPGRGGTGQPQHF. CDR3 DNA: TGTGCCAGCAGCCCAGGACGGGGGGGCACTGGTCAGCCCCAGCATTTT. Supplemented by reference TRBV7-8 and TRBJ1-5, the full variable domain reads GAGVSQSPRYKVAKRGQDVALRCDPISGHVSLFWYQQALGQGPEFLTYFQNEAQLDKSGLPSDRFFAERPEGSVSTLKIQRTQQEDSAVYLCASSPGRGGTGQPQHFGDGTRLSIL.

A word on this clone: At one of its ends the junction is not consistent with the germline gene, which may arise from a read error. CDR3 DNA sequence: TGTGCCAGCAACTTGGACAGGGCGTACAATGAGCAGTTCTTC. Its protein is CASNLDRAYNEQFF. V gene TRBV5-8 combines with J gene TRBJ2-1; 8 bases are shared with TRBD1. Per the germline V gene, CDR1 is SGHTS and CDR2 is YDEGEE. The CDR3 is 14 amino acids.

The rearrangement uses TRBV28 and TRBJ2-7, with D possibly matching TRBD1 (6 bases). Germline CDR1 MDHEN, CDR2 SYDVKM. The CDR3 runs to 13 residues. Trimming shortened V by 5 bases and J by 0 bases, and 8 bases separated the two germline ends. In DNA, the CDR3 is TGTGCCAGCAGTCGGGACACCTCCTACGAGCAGTACTTC. Translating gives CASSRDTSYEQYF.

This clone has a handful of counts. The gene calls are TRBV4-2 and TRBJ2-1; 10 nucleotides line up with TRBD2. The V gene end was trimmed by 0 bases and the J gene end by 3 bases; junction bases not matched to a gene: 8. The CDR3 totals 18 residues. In germline, CDR1 is LGHNA, CDR2 YNFKEQ. CDR3 DNA sequence: TGTGCCAGCAGCCAAGACTATCGAGCGGGGGGGCACTACAATGAGCAGTTCTTC. Encoded protein: CASSQDYRAGGHYNEQFF.

The chain carries TRBV28 and TRBJ2-7; D may be TRBD1 (6 bases). This CDR3 has 14 amino acids. Between the trimmed V and J ends, which lost 7 bases and 8 bases, there was a span of 21 bases. Per germline, CDR1 MDHEN and CDR2 SYDVKM. CDR3 amino acids: CASKHRLQGAKQYF. The CDR3 DNA reads TGTGCCAGCAAACATAGGTTACAGGGTGCCAAGCAGTACTTC.

The V gene is TRBV5-1, the J gene TRBJ2-5; tentatively, D is TRBD2 (5 bases). This CDR3 region has 15 residues. Deletions cut 0 bases from V and 4 bases from J, with 13 bases between. In germline, CDR1 is SGHRS, CDR2 YFSETQ. The CDR3 DNA reads TGCGCCAGCAGCTTGGTGGGAGCAGAAGGAGAGACCCAGTACTTC. This gives the protein CASSLVGAEGETQYF.

This sequence joins TRBV5-1 and TRBJ2-1; D possibly corresponds to TRBD2 (5 bases). In germline, CDR1 is SGHRS, CDR2 YFSETQ. Trimming removed 1 base from V and 2 bases from J, with 7 bases in between. The CDR3 is 14 amino acids. The CDR3 reads CASSLLLAYNEQFF. The CDR3 DNA follows: TGCGCCAGCAGCTTGCTACTAGCCTACAATGAGCAGTTCTTC.